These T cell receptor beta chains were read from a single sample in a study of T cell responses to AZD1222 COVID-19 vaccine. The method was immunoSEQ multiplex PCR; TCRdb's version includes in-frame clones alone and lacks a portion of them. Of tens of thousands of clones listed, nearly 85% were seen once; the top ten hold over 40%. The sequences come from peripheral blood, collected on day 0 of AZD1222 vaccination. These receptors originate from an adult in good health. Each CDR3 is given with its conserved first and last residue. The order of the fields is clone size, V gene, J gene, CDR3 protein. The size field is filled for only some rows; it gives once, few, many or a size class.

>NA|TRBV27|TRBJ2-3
CASSSIPPRQQITDTQYF
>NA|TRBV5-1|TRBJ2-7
CASEPGGQMTYKQYF
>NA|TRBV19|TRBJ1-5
CASSIRDAYNQPQHF
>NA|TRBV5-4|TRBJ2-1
CASSLVTRSYNEQFF
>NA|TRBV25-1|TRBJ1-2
CASSDFGAPLYGYTF
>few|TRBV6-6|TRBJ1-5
CASSYEDYSNQPQHF
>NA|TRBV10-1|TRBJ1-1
CASSEGLQVDTEAFF
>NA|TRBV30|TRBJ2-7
CAWSSSDSEQYF
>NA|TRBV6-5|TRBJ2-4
CASEDGKNIQYF
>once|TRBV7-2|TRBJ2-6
CASSLNSGAAGSGANVLTF
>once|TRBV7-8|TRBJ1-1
CASSLGTGSLNTEAFF
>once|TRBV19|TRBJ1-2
CASSQPGGANYGYTF
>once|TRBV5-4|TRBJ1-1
CASSLGGHSGTEAFF
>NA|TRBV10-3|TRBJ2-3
CAISEGLAVGADTQYF
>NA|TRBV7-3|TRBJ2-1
CASSSHTTSGGYNEQFF
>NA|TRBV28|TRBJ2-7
CASSQSHSGTGIYEQYF
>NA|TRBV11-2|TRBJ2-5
CASSQLDRGEETQYF
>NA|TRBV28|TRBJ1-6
CASTLQGPPYNSPLHF
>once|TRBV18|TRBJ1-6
CASSSGQYNSPLHF
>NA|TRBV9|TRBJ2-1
CASSVRGGGSPSYNEQFF
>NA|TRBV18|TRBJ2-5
CASSPIGTGETQYF
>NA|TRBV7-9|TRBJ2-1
CASSLNRPSDEQFF
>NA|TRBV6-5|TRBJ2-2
CASSYLQGSRELFF
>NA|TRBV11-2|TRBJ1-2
CASSSGQGDGYTF
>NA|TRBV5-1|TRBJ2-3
CASSLAPGTPSTDTQYF
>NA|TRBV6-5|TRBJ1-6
CASSSREYSPLHF
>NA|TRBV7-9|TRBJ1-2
CASSSWTVDYGYTF
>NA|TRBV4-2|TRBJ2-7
CASSQRQGAPYEQYF
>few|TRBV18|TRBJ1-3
CASSPPGKGVGPGNTIYF